This passage covers 9 T cell receptor beta chains from one sample sequenced in a study of low-dose radiotherapy and immunotherapy resistance in tumors. cDNA synthesis used a TRAV/TRBV-specific primer set for both chains. The authors ran approximately 20 PCR cycles to amplify TCRs with a constant-region primer and V-primer adapter. TCRdb called the reads again in MiXCR, with one record for every CDR3 protein. Among 54,000 or so distinct CDR3 sequences listed, under 30% were seen once. Time point denoted: before trial treatment. This sample comprised PBMCs, obtained before treatment. These receptors came from a male donor with prostate cancer.

This clonotype was seen more than once but under ten times. The CDR3 spells CASSATDRGGQPQHF. CDR3 DNA sequence: TGTGCCAGCAGCGCGACGGACAGGGGAGGTCAGCCCCAGCATTTT. The chain employs TRBV5-4 and TRBJ1-5; 9 nucleotides agree with TRBD1. The CDR3 loop spans 15 amino acids. The junction had 8 bases not matched to a gene; V was cut back by 4 bases and J by 6 bases. Germline V gene sequence: CDR1 SGHNT, CDR2 YYREEE (reference sequence).

This clonotype was seen ten or more times. The chain has TRBV12-3 or TRBV12-4 and TRBJ2-1; possibly TRBD2 for D (5 bases). Trimming pared 5 bases from V and 7 bases from J, leaving 15 bases between. The CDR3 runs 14 residues. The DNA for the CDR3 is TGTGCCAGCAGTCGACGCCCCGGGGTTAATGAGCAGTTCTTC. It is translated as CASSRRPGVNEQFF.

With regard to this clonotype: This likely traces to a read error, being one base from a far larger clone. The chain employs TRBV29-1 and TRBJ2-1; weak D call: TRBD1 (5 bases). The length of the CDR3 is 12 residues. V lost 4 bases, J lost 10 bases, and 14 bases lay in between. Per germline, CDR1 SQVTM and CDR2 ANQGSEA. The CDR3 reads CSVVQGSYEQFF. The CDR3 DNA reads as TGCAGCGTTGTGCAGGGTTCCTACGAGCAGTTCTTC.

This clonotype was observed many times. The chain couples TRBV3-1 to TRBJ2-7; TRBD2 matches at 14 bases. The CDR3 loop spans 14 amino acids. J lost 6 bases, V lost 4 bases, and 2 bases had no gene match. The V gene's germline CDR1 is LGHDT and CDR2 YNNKEL (reference sequence). This chain's CDR3 is CASSLGLAGVEQYF. The CDR3 nucleotides read TGTGCCAGCAGCCTGGGACTAGCGGGAGTCGAGCAGTACTTC.

This clonotype showed up just a few times. The likely explanation is a read error, given a far larger clone one base away. The V call is TRBV6-2 or TRBV6-3, the J call TRBJ2-7, with TRBD1 matching 7 bases. The CDR3 runs 13 residues. Losses at the gene ends were 5 bases for V and 6 bases for J; bases not matched to a gene: 7. Germline CDR1 MNHEY, CDR2 SVGEGT. The CDR3 bases are TGTGCCAGCAGTCAATGGACAGGCCCCGAGCAGTACTTC. It encodes CASSQWTGPEQYF.

This clonotype was picked up many times. V and J are TRBV6-5 and TRBJ1-5; 9 nucleotides align to TRBD1. V was pared by 4 bases and J by 6 bases, with 7 bases of the junction left unmatched. The CDR3 is 15 amino acids. In germline, CDR1 is MNHEY, CDR2 SVGAGI. CDR3 in amino acids: CASSSKTGGGQPQHF. In DNA, the CDR3 is TGTGCCAGCAGTTCCAAGACAGGGGGAGGTCAGCCCCAGCATTTT.

The rearrangement links TRBV3-1 to TRBJ2-1; 7 bases are a match to TRBD1. CDR1 and CDR2 from the germline V gene are LGHDT and YNNKEL (reference sequence). CDR3 size: 15 residues. Trimming removed 6 bases from V and 5 bases from J; junction bases left unmatched: 10. CDR3 coding DNA: TGTGCCAGCAGTTTACAGGGGAGCAACAACAATGAGCAGTTCTTC. It yields the protein CASSLQGSNNNEQFF.

Of note for this clonotype: A much larger clone lies one base from this, so it may be a read error. This sequence joins TRBV7-6 and TRBJ2-7, with D perhaps given as TRBD1 or TRBD2 (5 bases each). Germline V gene data show CDR1 as SGHVS and CDR2 as FNYEAQ. The CDR3 has 14 residues. Trimming left V 7 bases short and J 2 bases short, with 15 bases between. The CDR3 loop reads CASNVGADPYEQYF. CDR3 DNA sequence: TGTGCCAGCAACGTCGGGGCGGACCCCTACGAGCAGTACTTC.

This chain joins TRBV7-9 and TRBJ2-7; 7 bases match TRBD1. CDR1 is SEHNR and CDR2 is FQNEAQ in the germline V gene (reference sequence). This CDR3 is 13 amino acids long. The J segment lost 3 bases and the V segment lost 5 bases, leaving 4 bases of the junction unmatched. CDR3 region: CASSPGTDYEQYF. CDR3 sequence (DNA): TGTGCCAGCAGCCCTGGGACAGACTACGAGCAGTACTTC. The full variable domain, completed using reference TRBV7-9 and TRBJ2-7, is DTGVSQNPRHKITKRGQNVTFRCDPISEHNRLYWYRQTLGQGPEFLTYFQNEAQLEKSRLLSDRFSAERPKGSFSTLEIQRTEQGDSAMYLCASSPGTDYEQYFGPGTRLTVT.